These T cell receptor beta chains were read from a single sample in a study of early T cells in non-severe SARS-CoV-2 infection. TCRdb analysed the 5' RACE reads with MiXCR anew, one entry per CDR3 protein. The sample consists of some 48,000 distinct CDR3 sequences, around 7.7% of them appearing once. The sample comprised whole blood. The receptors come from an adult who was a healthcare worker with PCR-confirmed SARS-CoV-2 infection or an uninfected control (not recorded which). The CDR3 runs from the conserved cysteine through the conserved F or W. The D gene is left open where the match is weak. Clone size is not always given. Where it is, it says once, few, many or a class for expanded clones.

TGCAGTGCTAAAAGCGGGGGGGTCTACACAGATACGCAGTATTTT CSAKSGGVYTDTQYF TRBD2 TRBV20-1 . TRBJ2-3 15
TGTGCCAGTGCGGGCAGGCACTATAATTCACCCCTCCACTTT CASAGRHYNSPLHF . TRBV28 many TRBJ1-6 14
TGTGCCAGCAGCTTAGACATAACACCCCTCCACTTT CASSLDITPLHF . TRBV11-2 many TRBJ1-6 12
TGTGCCAGCAGCTTAGCGCGAACAGTAAACACTGAAGCTTTCTTT CASSLARTVNTEAFF . TRBV7-9 many TRBJ1-1 15
TGTGCCAGCAGTTACTCGTTATCTGGGTATAAGTTCTTC CASSYSLSGYKFF . TRBV6-5 . TRBJ2-1 13
TGTGCCAGCAGCTTCCGGACTAGCGGGGGCACAGATACGCAGTATTTT CASSFRTSGGTDTQYF TRBD2 TRBV11-2 . TRBJ2-3 16
TGTGCCAGCAGTCCCCGGGACCGAACCTATCAGCCCCAGCATTTT CASSPRDRTYQPQHF . TRBV12-3/TRBV12-4 many TRBJ1-5 15
TGTGCCAGCAGCTCGCCTGGGACAGGGAACACCGGGGAGCTGTTTTTT CASSSPGTGNTGELFF TRBD1 TRBV5-6 many TRBJ2-2 16
TGTGCCAGCAGAGCCGGGACTGGCTCCTACGAGCAGTACTTC CASRAGTGSYEQYF . TRBV12-3/TRBV12-4 . TRBJ2-7 14
TGTGCCAGCAGCCAACGAACCAGGAACGAGCAGTTCTTC CASSQRTRNEQFF . TRBV14 many TRBJ2-1 13
TGTGCCAGCAGTGGTCCCGCGAGGCAGTCTGCCGGGGAGCTGTTTTTT CASSGPARQSAGELFF . TRBV25-1 few TRBJ2-2 16
TGTGCCAGCAGTTTAGGCCTTTTAAAGACCCAGTACTTC CASSLGLLKTQYF . TRBV12-3/TRBV12-4 many TRBJ2-5 13
TGCAGTGCTAGAGATCACGGACAGGGGGCCACCGGGGAGCTGTTTTTT CSARDHGQGATGELFF TRBD1 TRBV20-1 many TRBJ2-2 16
TGTGCCAGCAGCCAAGGATTCAAACTAGCGGGGGTCAATGAGCAGTTCTTC CASSQGFKLAGVNEQFF TRBD2 TRBV3-1 . TRBJ2-1 17
TGTGCCAGCAGCCAAAGACAGGGGCGGGACACTGAAGCTTTCTTT CASSQRQGRDTEAFF TRBD1 TRBV7-9 many TRBJ1-1 15
TGTGCCAGCAGTCCAACTGACAGGGGGAGCAATCAGCCCCAGCATTTT CASSPTDRGSNQPQHF TRBD1 TRBV28 many TRBJ1-5 16
TGCGCCAGCAGCTTGACGCGGAACACTGAAGCTTTCTTT CASSLTRNTEAFF . TRBV5-1 many TRBJ1-1 13
TGTGCCAGCAGTAAACAGAGGAACACCGGGGAGCTGTTTTTT CASSKQRNTGELFF . TRBV27 many TRBJ2-2 14
TGTGCCAGTAGTAGAGGCTCCCGGGACAGGGGTTACAATGAGCAGTTCTTC CASSRGSRDRGYNEQFF TRBD1 TRBV19 . TRBJ2-1 17
TGTGCCAGCAGGACCCCCTGGAACTATGGCTACACCTTC CASRTPWNYGYTF . TRBV28 many TRBJ1-2 13
TGTGCCAGCAGCGTAGCCTTGGACCGTTATGGCTACACCTTC CASSVALDRYGYTF . TRBV9 many TRBJ1-2 14
TGTGCCACCAGTGATTTGCGAGCGGGGGCCTACAATGAGCAGTTCTTC CATSDLRAGAYNEQFF TRBD2 TRBV24-1 many TRBJ2-1 16
TGTGCCAGCAGTTTGGTTGGCTCTGGGGCCAACGTCCTGACTTTC CASSLVGSGANVLTF . TRBV28 few TRBJ2-6 15
TGTGCCAGCAGCAGAATAGGCTCCTACAATGAGCAGTTCTTC CASSRIGSYNEQFF . TRBV7-8 many TRBJ2-1 14
TGTGCCGGTGGGACCCTCCCGACCCTCAATCAGCCCCAGCATTTT CAGGTLPTLNQPQHF . TRBV6-1 . TRBJ1-5 15
TGTGCCAGCAGCTTTGCGGGGATGGGCGGAGATACGCAGTATTTT CASSFAGMGGDTQYF . TRBV5-6 few TRBJ2-3 15
TGTGCCAGCCACAGGGCAACCTACAATGAGCAGTTCTTC CASHRATYNEQFF . TRBV12-3/TRBV12-4 . TRBJ2-1 13
TGTGCCAGCAGCCAATGGGGACTGAACACTGAAGCTTTCTTT CASSQWGLNTEAFF . TRBV14 many TRBJ1-1 14
TGTGCCAGCAGTTTGGGTTTCCCAGATACGCAGTATTTT CASSLGFPDTQYF . TRBV12-3/TRBV12-4 . TRBJ2-3 13
TGCAGCTTCTGGGGGGACACCGGGGAGCTGTTTTTT CSFWGDTGELFF . TRBV20-1 few TRBJ2-2 12
TGCGCCAGCAGCTTTCGAGGAGGGGGCGGAGATACGCAGTATTTT CASSFRGGGGDTQYF . TRBV5-1 few TRBJ2-3 15
TGCGCCAGCAGTCCAAGTTTGGGGGCCCTCTACGAGCAGTACTTC CASSPSLGALYEQYF . TRBV4-3 . TRBJ2-7 15
TGTGCCAGCCTACAGGAGCAGACAGATACGCAGTATTTT CASLQEQTDTQYF . TRBV2 few TRBJ2-3 13
TGTGCCAGCAGCGTAGGCCCGGGACAGGGCTCCTACGAGCAGTACTTC CASSVGPGQGSYEQYF TRBD1 TRBV9 few TRBJ2-7 16
TGCGCCAGCAGCTTGGCCTATGAGCAGTTCTTC CASSLAYEQFF . TRBV5-1 . TRBJ2-1 11
TGTGCCAGCAGCTCCATAAGGGGCGGGGAGCTGTTTTTT CASSSIRGGELFF . TRBV11-2 . TRBJ2-2 13
TGTGCCAGCAGCTCTTGGACTAGCACCACAGATACGCAGTATTTT CASSSWTSTTDTQYF TRBD2 TRBV7-8 few TRBJ2-3 15
TGTGCTAGTGGTTTGCCCGGGGGTGAGCAGTTCTTC CASGLPGGEQFF . TRBV12-5 many TRBJ2-1 12
TGTGCCAGCAGCGGGAACTTGAACACTGAAGCTTTCTTT CASSGNLNTEAFF . TRBV12-3/TRBV12-4 few TRBJ1-1 13
TGTGCCAGCAGCGAAGACACAGACGGTTTTGGGGCCAACGTCCTGACTTTC CASSEDTDGFGANVLTF . TRBV7-9 . TRBJ2-6 17
TGCAGCGTTGCTGTAGCGGGGGACCTCACCGGGGAGCTGTTTTTT CSVAVAGDLTGELFF TRBD2 TRBV29-1 many TRBJ2-2 15
TGTGCCAGCTCGGGCAGGGGTACAGATACGCAGTATTTT CASSGRGTDTQYF . TRBV5-8 many TRBJ2-3 13
TGTGCCAGCAGCTTAGATCCAGCAGATACGCAGTATTTT CASSLDPADTQYF . TRBV7-9 many TRBJ2-3 13
TGTGCCAGCAGCTTAGCTCGCGGACGGAGCACAGATACGCAGTATTTT CASSLARGRSTDTQYF . TRBV7-2 . TRBJ2-3 16